Listed below are T cell receptor beta chains from one sample, sequenced in a study of cytomegalovirus exposure and HLA in healthy donors. Clones were read by immunoSEQ multiplex PCR, and TCRdb kept only the in-frame ones, dropping some. Among nearly 200,000 clones listed, roughly 81% were seen once. Sequences were obtained from PBMCs. The receptors come from a woman aged 25 to 39 in good health and CMV-seropositive. Both conserved end residues are part of each CDR3. Each record gives: CDR3 DNA, CDR3 protein, D gene, V gene, clone size, J gene. The D gene is left open where the match is weak. Clone size is given for some rows only: seen once, a few or many times, or a class if the clone is expanded.

TGTGCCAGCGCCTACCGTGGGGGACAGGGGTATGGCTACACCTTC	CASAYRGGQGYGYTF	TRBD1	TRBV27	.	TRBJ1-2
TGCAGCGTCGGCGGAACTCCAACTAATGAAAAACTGTTTTTT	CSVGGTPTNEKLFF	.	TRBV29-1	many	TRBJ1-4
TGTGCCACCAGCAGAGAACCAGGGGGCACTGAAGCTTTCTTT	CATSREPGGTEAFF	TRBD1	TRBV15	.	TRBJ1-1
TGTGCCAGCAGTAAATTCGGGGTAGGGGAGGACACCGAAGCTTTCTTT	CASSKFGVGEDTEAFF	.	TRBV2	once	TRBJ1-1
TGTGCCAGCAGCTTAGCGGGGGCTAGCAATCAGCCCCAGCATTTT	CASSLAGASNQPQHF	.	TRBV5-6	.	TRBJ1-5
TGTGCCAGCAGCGTAGCTCAGGGTTTTGCAACTAATGAAAAACTGTTTTTT	CASSVAQGFATNEKLFF	.	TRBV9	.	TRBJ1-4
TGTTCCAGCCGGACAGGGGGCCAAGGCTACACCTTC	CSSRTGGQGYTF	TRBD1	TRBV7-9	once	TRBJ1-2
TGTGCCAGCAGTTATCGGGAGGGTTCCTACGAGCAGTACTTC	CASSYREGSYEQYF	TRBD2	TRBV27	.	TRBJ2-7
TGTGCCTGCAGGACAGGGGAAGAAAAACTGTTTTTT	CACRTGEEKLFF	TRBD1	TRBV28	few	TRBJ1-4
TGTGCCAGCAGCATCACCAGGGGGCTGACCTACAATGAGCAGTTCTTC	CASSITRGLTYNEQFF	TRBD1	TRBV7-2	.	TRBJ2-1
TGTGCCATCAGTGAGTCAGCGAATGAGCAGTTCTTC	CAISESANEQFF	.	TRBV10-3	.	TRBJ2-1
TGCAGCGTTGCCCCGGTCCATACCACAGATACGCAGTATTTT	CSVAPVHTTDTQYF	.	TRBV29-1	.	TRBJ2-3
TGTGCCAGCAGCGGACAGCTAGGGCCCCCCTACGAGCAGTACTTC	CASSGQLGPPYEQYF	.	TRBV27	.	TRBJ2-7